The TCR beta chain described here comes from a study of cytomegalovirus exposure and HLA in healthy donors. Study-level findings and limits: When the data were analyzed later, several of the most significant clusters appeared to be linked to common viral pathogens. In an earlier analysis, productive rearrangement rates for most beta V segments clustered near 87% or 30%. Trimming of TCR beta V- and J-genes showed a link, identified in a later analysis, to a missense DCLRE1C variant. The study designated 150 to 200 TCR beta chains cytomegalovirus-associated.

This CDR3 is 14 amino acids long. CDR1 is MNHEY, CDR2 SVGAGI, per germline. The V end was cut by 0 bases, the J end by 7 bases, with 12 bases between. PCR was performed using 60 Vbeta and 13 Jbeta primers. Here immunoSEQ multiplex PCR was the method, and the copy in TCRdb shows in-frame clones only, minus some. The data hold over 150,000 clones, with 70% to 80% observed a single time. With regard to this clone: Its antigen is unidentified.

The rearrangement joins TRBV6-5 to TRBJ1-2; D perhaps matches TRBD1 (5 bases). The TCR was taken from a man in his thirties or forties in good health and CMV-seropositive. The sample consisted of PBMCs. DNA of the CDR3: TGTGCCAGCAGTTACTCGGGGCCTCGGAGTGGCTACACCTTC. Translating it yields CASSYSGPRSGYTF.